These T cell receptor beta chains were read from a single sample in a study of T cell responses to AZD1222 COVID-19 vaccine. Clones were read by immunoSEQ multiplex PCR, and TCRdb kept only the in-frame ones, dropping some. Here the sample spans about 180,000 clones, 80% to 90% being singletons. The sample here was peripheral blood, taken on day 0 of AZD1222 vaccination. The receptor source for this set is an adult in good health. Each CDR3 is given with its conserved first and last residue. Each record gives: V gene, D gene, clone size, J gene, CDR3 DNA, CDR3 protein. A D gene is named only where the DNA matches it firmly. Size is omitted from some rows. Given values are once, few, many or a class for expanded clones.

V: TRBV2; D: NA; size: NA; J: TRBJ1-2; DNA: TGTGCCTTCACAGGTCCGGGCAGGATCTTC; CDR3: CAFTGPGRIF
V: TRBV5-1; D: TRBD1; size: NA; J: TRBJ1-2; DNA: TGCGCCAGCATGGGACAGGGCTCCCATGGCTACACCTTC; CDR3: CASMGQGSHGYTF
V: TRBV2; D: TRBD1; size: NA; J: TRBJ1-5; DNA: TGTGCCAGCAGCCACCCCGGACAGGTGTTGGGGGCCCAGCATTTT; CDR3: CASSHPGQVLGAQHF
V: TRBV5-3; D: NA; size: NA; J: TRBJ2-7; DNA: TGTGCCAGAAGCTCCCAATACTCCTACGAGCAGTACTTC; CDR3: CARSSQYSYEQYF
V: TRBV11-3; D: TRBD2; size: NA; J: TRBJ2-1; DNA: TGTGCCAGCAGCTCAAACCTACCGGGGGGTTACAATGAGCAGTTCTTC; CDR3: CASSSNLPGGYNEQFF
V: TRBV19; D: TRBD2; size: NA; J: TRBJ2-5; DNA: TGTGCCAGTAGTATGGGACGGACTAGCGGACAAGAGACCCAGTACTTC; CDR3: CASSMGRTSGQETQYF
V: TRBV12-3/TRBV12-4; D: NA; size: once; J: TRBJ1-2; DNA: TGTGCCAGCAGTTTATCAGGGAATGGCTACACCTTC; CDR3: CASSLSGNGYTF
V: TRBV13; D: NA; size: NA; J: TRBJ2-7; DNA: TGTGCCAGCAGCTCACAAGGAATTGGTGGAGCCTACGAGCAGTACTTC; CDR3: CASSSQGIGGAYEQYF
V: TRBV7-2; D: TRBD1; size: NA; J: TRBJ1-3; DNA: TGTGCCAGCAGCTCCCAGGGGGCCGGAAACACCATATATTTT; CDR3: CASSSQGAGNTIYF
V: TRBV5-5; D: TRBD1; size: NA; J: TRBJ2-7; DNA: TGTGCCAGCAGCGGCGGGACAGGACTCTACGAGCAGTACTTC; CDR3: CASSGGTGLYEQYF
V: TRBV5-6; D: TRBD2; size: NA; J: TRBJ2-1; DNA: TGTGCCAGCAGCTTTGGGTTTAGCGGGGGGAACAATGAGCAGTTCTTC; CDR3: CASSFGFSGGNNEQFF
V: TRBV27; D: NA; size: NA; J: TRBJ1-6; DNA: TGTGCCAGCAGTTTCGACGGGACCTATTCACCCCTCCACTTT; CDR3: CASSFDGTYSPLHF
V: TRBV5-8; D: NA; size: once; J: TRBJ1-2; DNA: TGTGCCAGCCCACAGGTTCTTAGAAGCTATGGCTACACCTTC; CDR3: CASPQVLRSYGYTF
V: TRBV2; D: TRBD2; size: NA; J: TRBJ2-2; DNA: TGTGCCAGCAGTTTGGCACGACTAGCGGACGTAAACACCGGGGAGCTGTTTTTT; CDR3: CASSLARLADVNTGELFF
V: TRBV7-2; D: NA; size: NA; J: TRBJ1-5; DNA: TGTGCCAGCAGCTTAAAAGGGGGCAATCAGCCCCAGCATTTT; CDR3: CASSLKGGNQPQHF
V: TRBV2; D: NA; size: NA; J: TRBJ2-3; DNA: TGTGCCAGCAAGGGGACCGCGACAGATACGCAGTATTTT; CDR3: CASKGTATDTQYF
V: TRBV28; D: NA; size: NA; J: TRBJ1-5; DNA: TGTGCCAGCAGTTTTGCGGGGAACAATCAGCCCCAGCATTTT; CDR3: CASSFAGNNQPQHF
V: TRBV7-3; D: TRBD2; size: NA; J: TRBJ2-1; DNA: TGTGCCAGCAGCTTCCAAGCGGGGGACCCGATAAATGAGCAGTTCTTC; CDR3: CASSFQAGDPINEQFF
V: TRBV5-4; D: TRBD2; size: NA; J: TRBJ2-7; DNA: TGTGCCAGCAGGGACCCGGGGGGCTACGAGCAGTACTTC; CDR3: CASRDPGGYEQYF
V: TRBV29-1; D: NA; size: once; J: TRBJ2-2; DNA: TGCAGCGTACCGGGGGCGCGCACCGGGGAGCTGTTTTTT; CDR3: CSVPGARTGELFF
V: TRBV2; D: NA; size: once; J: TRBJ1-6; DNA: TGTGCCAGCAGCGACAGACCAAGAGGCAATTCACCCCTCCACTTT; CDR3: CASSDRPRGNSPLHF
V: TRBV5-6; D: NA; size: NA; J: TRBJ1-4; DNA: TGTGCCAGCAGCTTGGTCCGGGATAATGAAAAACTGTTTTTT; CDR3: CASSLVRDNEKLFF
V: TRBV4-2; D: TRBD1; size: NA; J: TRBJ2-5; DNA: TGTGCCAGCAGCCAGAGAACCGGGACAGGGTTACAAGAGACCCAGTACTTC; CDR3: CASSQRTGTGLQETQYF
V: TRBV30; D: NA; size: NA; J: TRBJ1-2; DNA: TGTGCCTGGAGTGAAGGGCTCGGCTACACCTTC; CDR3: CAWSEGLGYTF
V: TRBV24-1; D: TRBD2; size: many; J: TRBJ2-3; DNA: TGTGCCACCAGTGATTTCGGGGCGGGGGGGACAGATACGCAGTATTTT; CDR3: CATSDFGAGGTDTQYF
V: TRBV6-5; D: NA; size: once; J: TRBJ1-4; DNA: TGTGCCAGCATGGAAGGTGGGGACTCTCTCGGAAAACTGTTTTTT; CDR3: CASMEGGDSLGKLFF
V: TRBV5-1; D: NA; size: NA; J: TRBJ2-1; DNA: TGCGCCAGCAGAGCGGATTCCTACAATGAGCAGTTCTTC; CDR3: CASRADSYNEQFF
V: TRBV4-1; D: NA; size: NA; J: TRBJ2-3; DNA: TGCGCCAGCAGCCAAGTAGGTCTAGCGAGCACAGATACGCAGTATTTT; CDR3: CASSQVGLASTDTQYF
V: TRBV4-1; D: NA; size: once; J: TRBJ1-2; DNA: TGCGCCAGCAGCCAAGTAGGCAGTCCTAACTATGGCTACACCTTC; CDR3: CASSQVGSPNYGYTF
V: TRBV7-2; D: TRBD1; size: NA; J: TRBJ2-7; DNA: TGTGCCAGCAGCTTCACCGGGACAGGGGGTTACGAGCAGTACTTC; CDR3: CASSFTGTGGYEQYF
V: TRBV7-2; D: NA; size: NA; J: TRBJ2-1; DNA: TGTGCCAGCACCCGCCTAGGTCAGGATGAGCAGTTCTTC; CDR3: CASTRLGQDEQFF
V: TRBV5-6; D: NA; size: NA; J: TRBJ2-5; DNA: TGTGCCAGCAGCTTGGGCAGTTACCAAGAGACCCAGTACTTC; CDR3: CASSLGSYQETQYF
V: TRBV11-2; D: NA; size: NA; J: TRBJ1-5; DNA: TGTGCCAGCAGGCCCGAGGTTTATAGCAATCAGCCCCAGCATTTT; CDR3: CASRPEVYSNQPQHF
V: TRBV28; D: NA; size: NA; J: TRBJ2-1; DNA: TGTGCCAGCAGAGGGGGCTCCTACAATGAGCAGTTCTTC; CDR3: CASRGGSYNEQFF
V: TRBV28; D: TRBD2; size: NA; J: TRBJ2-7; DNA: TGTGCCAGCAGACTAGCGGGGGGCTTCTACGAGCAGTACTTC; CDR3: CASRLAGGFYEQYF
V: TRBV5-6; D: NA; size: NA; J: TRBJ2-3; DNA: TGTGCCAGCAGCTTCCCCCACAGCGGAGATACGCAGTATTTT; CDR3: CASSFPHSGDTQYF
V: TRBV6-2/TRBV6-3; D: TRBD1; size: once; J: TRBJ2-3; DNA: TGTGCCAGCAGTCAGGACAGGATGGGGGCAGATACGCAGTATTTT; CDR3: CASSQDRMGADTQYF
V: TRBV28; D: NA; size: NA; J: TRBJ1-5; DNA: TGTGCCAGCAGCAAGGACCGAAATCAGCCCCAGCATTTT; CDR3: CASSKDRNQPQHF
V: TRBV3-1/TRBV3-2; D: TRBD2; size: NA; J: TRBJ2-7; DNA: TGTGCCAGCAGCCCCCGGGGGGGCCCCTACGAGCAGTACTTC; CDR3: CASSPRGGPYEQYF
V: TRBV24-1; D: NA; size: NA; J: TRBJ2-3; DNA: TGTGCCACCAGAACGTCGGGGGCAGGTCGTGAAGATACGCAGTATTTT; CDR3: CATRTSGAGREDTQYF
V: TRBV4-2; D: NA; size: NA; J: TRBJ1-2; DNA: TGTGCCAGCAGCCAAGATCCCTCCGGCTATGGCTACACCTTC; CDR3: CASSQDPSGYGYTF
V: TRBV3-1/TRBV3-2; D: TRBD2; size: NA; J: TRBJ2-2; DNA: TGTGCCAGCAGCCGGACTAGCGGGGGTACCATGGGCACCGGGGAGCTGTTTTTT; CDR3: CASSRTSGGTMGTGELFF
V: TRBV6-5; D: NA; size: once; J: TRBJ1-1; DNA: TGTGCCAGCACCGGACAGATGATGAACACTGAAGCTTTCTTT; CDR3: CASTGQMMNTEAFF
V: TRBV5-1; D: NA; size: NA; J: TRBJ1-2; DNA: TGCGCCAGCAGCCCTCCTTATGGGGCCACTGGCTACACCTTC; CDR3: CASSPPYGATGYTF
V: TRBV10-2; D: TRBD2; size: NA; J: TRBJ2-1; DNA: TGCGCCAGCAGTGTCCCAGGAGGCGGGGGTTCCTACAATGAGCAGTTCTTC; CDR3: CASSVPGGGGSYNEQFF